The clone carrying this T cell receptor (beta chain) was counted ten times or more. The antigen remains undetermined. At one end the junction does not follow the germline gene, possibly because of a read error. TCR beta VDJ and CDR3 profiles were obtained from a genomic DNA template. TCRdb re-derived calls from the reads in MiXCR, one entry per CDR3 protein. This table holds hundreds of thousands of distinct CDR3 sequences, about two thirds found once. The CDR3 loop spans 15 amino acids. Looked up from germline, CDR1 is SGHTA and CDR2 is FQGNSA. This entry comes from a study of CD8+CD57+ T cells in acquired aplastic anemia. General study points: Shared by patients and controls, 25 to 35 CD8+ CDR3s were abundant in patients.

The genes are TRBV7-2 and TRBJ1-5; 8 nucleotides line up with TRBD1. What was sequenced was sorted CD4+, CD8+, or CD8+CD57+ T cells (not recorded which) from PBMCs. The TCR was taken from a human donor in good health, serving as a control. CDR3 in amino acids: CASRLATGGNQPQHF. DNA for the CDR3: TGTGCCAGCAGGTTAGCGACAGGGGGCAATCAGCCCCAGCATTTT.